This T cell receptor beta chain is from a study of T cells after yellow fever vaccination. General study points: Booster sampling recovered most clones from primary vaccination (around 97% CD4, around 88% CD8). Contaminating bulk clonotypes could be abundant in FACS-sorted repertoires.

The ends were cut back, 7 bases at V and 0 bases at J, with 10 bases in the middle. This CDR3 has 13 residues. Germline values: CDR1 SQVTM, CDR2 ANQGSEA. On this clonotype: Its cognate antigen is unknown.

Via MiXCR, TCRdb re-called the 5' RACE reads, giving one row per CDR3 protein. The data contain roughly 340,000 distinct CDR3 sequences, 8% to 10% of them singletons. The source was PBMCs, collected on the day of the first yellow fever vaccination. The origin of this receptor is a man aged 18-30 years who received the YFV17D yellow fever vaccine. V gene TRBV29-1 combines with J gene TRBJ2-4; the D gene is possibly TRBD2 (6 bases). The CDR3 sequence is CSGEVGAKNIQYF. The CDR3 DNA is TGCAGCGGGGAGGTGGGAGCCAAAAACATTCAGTACTTC.